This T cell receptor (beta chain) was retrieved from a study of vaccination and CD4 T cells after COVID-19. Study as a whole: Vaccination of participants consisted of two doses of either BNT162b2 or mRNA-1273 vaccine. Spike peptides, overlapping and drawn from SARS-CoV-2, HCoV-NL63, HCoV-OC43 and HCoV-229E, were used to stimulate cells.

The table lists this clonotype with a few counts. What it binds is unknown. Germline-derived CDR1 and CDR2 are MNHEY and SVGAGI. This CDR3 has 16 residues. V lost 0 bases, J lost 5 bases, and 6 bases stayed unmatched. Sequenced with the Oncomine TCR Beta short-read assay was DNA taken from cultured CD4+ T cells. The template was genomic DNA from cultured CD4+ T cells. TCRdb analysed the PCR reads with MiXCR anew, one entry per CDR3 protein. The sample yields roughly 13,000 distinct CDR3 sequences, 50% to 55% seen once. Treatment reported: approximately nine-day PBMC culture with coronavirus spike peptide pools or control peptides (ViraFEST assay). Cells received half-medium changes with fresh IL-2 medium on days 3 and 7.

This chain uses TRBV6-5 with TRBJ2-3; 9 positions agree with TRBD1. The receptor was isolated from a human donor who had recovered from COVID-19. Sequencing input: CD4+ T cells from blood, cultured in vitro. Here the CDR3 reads CASSYSTGGWGDTQYF. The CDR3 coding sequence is TGTGCCAGCAGTTACTCAACAGGGGGCTGGGGAGATACGCAGTATTTT.